This T cell receptor (beta chain) originates from a study of blood T cell repertoires in COVID-19. Across the whole study: PBMCs, B-cell-depleted T cells, or T cells were the source of the cDNA or gDNA that made up the material.

The age range of participants was about 18 to 90 years, with residence in some 25 US areas. The CDR3 totals 14 residues. Trimming shortened V by 3 bases and J by 6 bases, and 14 bases separated the two germline ends. Germline V gene lookup returns CDR1 KGHSH and CDR2 LQKENI. Under the authors' procedure: It was from reference gene primer amplification that nucleated cell counts were estimated. Here immunoSEQ multiplex PCR was the method, and the copy in TCRdb shows in-frame clones only, minus some. Clonal size and the V and J genes are those of that table, whereas D and trimming came from the DNA. The repertoire consists of around 190,000 clones, with 65% to 80% occurring once and the leading ten covering roughly a sixth.

The sample was PBMCs or T cells enriched from blood (not recorded which). The chain recombines TRBV18 with TRBJ1-2, with D possibly being TRBD1 (6 bases). The sequence derives from a woman between 50 and 59 years old with acute COVID-19. The CDR3 region has the DNA TGTGCCAGCTCACCCACCGCTGACAGGCATGGCTACACCTTC. This translates into CASSPTADRHGYTF. Variable domain in full (rest from reference TRBV18 and TRBJ1-2): NAGVMQNPRHLVRRRGQEARLRCSPMKGHSHVYWYRQLPEEGLKFMVYLQKENIIDESGMPKERFSAEFPKEGPSILRIQQVVRGDSAAYFCASSPTADRHGYTFGSGTRLTVV.